The 8 T cell receptor beta chains given below trace back to one sample, sequenced in a study of T cells in Graves' hyperthyroidism and ophthalmopathy. RNA transcripts provided the source from which TCR beta CDR3 regions were amplified. During a first-round RT-PCR of the TCR CDR3, the HTBI primer set was used. TCRdb reprocessed the multiplex PCR reads via MiXCR and lists one record per CDR3 protein. The sample lists about 690,000 distinct CDR3 sequences, around a sixth seen once, with about a sixth in the top ten. The specimen sequenced was blood. These receptors originate from a man aged 45-65 years with Graves' hyperthyroidism.

The J gene is TRBJ2-5, the V gene TRBV7-2; TRBD2 agrees at 8 bases. The junction had 5 bases not matched to a gene; V was cut back by 3 bases and J by 5 bases. The CDR3 has 14 residues. Germline V gene data show CDR1 as SGHTA and CDR2 as FQGNSA. The CDR3 DNA follows: TGTGCCAGCAGCTTTTGGACTAGCAGGGAGACCCAGTACTTC. Translation: CASSFWTSRETQYF.

The chain carries TRBV9 and TRBJ2-5; no firm D call. Germline V gives CDR1 SGDLS, CDR2 YYNGEE. Trimming left V 0 bases short and J 1 base short, with 7 bases between. There are 14 residues in the CDR3. CDR3 loop: CASSVATTQETQYF. Written as DNA, the CDR3 is TGTGCCAGCAGCGTAGCTACTACCCAAGAGACCCAGTACTTC.

This clonotype was recorded at least ten times. V gene TRBV29-1 combines with J gene TRBJ2-1; D possibly matches TRBD1 or TRBD2 (6 bases each). CDR3 size: 16 residues. Trimming took 6 bases from V and 0 from J, leaving 18 bases between them. The germline V gene has CDR1 SQVTM and CDR2 ANQGSEA. DNA of the CDR3: TGCAGCGTCGAGATCCCAGGGGAGGCCTCCTACAATGAGCAGTTCTTC. Its translation: CSVEIPGEASYNEQFF.

A note on this clonotype: The germline gene is not matched at one end of the junction; a read error may be the cause. The V gene is TRBV5-1, the J gene TRBJ2-7; D may be TRBD2 (6 bases). The germline gives CDR1 SGHRS, CDR2 YFSETQ. The CDR3 consists of 14 residues. In DNA, the CDR3 is TGCGCCAGCAATCCCGGGACTGGGGGGTACGAGCACTACTTC. It yields the protein CASNPGTGGYEHYF. Full variable domain (outside the CDR3, taken from reference TRBV5-1 and TRBJ2-7): KAGVTQTPRYLIKTRGQQVTLSCSPISGHRSVSWYQQTPGQGLQFLFEYFSETQRNKGNFPGRFSGRQFSNSRSEMNVSTLELGDSALYLCASNPGTGGYEHYFGPGTRLTVT.

In its sample, this clonotype was seen many times. The chain is built from TRBV7-2 and TRBJ2-5; 8 nucleotides align to TRBD2. CDR1 and CDR2 (germline): SGHTA, FQGNSA. J was trimmed by 4 bases and V by 6 bases; bases with no gene match: 7. This CDR3 is 14 amino acids long. In DNA form, the CDR3 reads TGTGCCAGCAGGAGCGGGAGAAGGACAGAGACCCAGTACTTC. Translation gives CASRSGRRTETQYF.

The sample holds many counts of this clonotype. This sequence joins TRBV2 and TRBJ1-4; maybe TRBD1 (6 bases). Looked up from germline, CDR1 is SNHLY and CDR2 is FYNNEI. The CDR3 runs to 20 residues. The V and J ends lost 3 bases and 4 bases respectively, with 27 bases between them. CDR3 in amino acids: CASSDPFVPTGKGDNEKLFF. CDR3 DNA sequence: TGTGCCAGCAGTGATCCCTTCGTCCCCACAGGGAAGGGGGATAATGAAAAACTGTTTTTT. Variable domain in full (rest from reference TRBV2 and TRBJ1-4): EPEVTQTPSHQVTQMGQEVILRCVPISNHLYFYWYRQILGQKVEFLVSFYNNEISEKSEIFDDQFSVERPDGSNFTLKIRSTKLEDSAMYFCASSDPFVPTGKGDNEKLFFGSGTQLSVL.

There are many counts of this clonotype. The CDR3 region is CASSPLAVGEQYF. In DNA form, the CDR3 reads TGTGCCAGCTCACCACTGGCAGTAGGCGAGCAGTACTTC. The rearrangement uses TRBV18 and TRBJ2-7; no clear D. The CDR3 sequence is 13 residues long. V was pared by 1 base and J by 6 bases, with 10 bases between. Germline lookup yields CDR1 KGHSH and CDR2 LQKENI.

The chain employs TRBV5-5 and TRBJ1-5; a possible D gene is TRBD1 (5 bases). The CDR3 is made up of 15 amino acids. The germline V gene has CDR1 SGHKS and CDR2 YYEKEE (reference sequence). V was clipped by 4 bases and J by 4 bases, with 15 bases between them. The CDR3 here is CASSHGAGPNQPQHF. CDR3 bases: TGTGCCAGCAGCCACGGGGCGGGGCCGAATCAGCCCCAGCATTTT.